This T cell receptor beta chain originates from a study of T cell responses to AZD1222 COVID-19 vaccine. Points from the study as a whole: Donors skewed white British and female; clonal diversity was possibly underestimated. As reported, nearly half of all spike-specific TCRs target variant regions that are unmutated.

Second-dose schedules of about 4 or about 12 weeks were combined. The CDR3 covers 14 residues. Germline V gives CDR1 KGHSH, CDR2 LQKENI. Trimming left V 6 bases short and J 0 bases short, with 11 bases between. The protocol was immunoSEQ multiplex PCR, while the TCRdb copy is restricted to in-frame clones and leaves out a portion. The sample yields 90,000 or so clones, approximately 89% seen once. A word on this clone: The antigen is undetermined.

The sequence derives from an adult who received the AZD1222 COVID-19 vaccine. The chain links TRBV18 to TRBJ1-1; tentative D call: TRBD1 (6 bases). Material: peripheral blood, obtained 28 days after the second AZD1222 dose. CDR3 nucleotides: TGTGCCAGCTCCCTGGACAGTATGAACACTGAAGCTTTCTTT. Its translation: CASSLDSMNTEAFF. The variable domain in full, with the rest retrieved from reference TRBV18 and TRBJ1-1, is NAGVMQNPRHLVRRRGQEARLRCSPMKGHSHVYWYRQLPEEGLKFMVYLQKENIIDESGMPKERFSAEFPKEGPSILRIQQVVRGDSAAYFCASSLDSMNTEAFFGQGTRLTVV.